These 30 T cell receptor beta chains share one sample of origin, sequenced in a study of cytomegalovirus exposure and HLA in healthy donors. 60 Vbeta and 13 Jbeta primers were used in PCR. The protocol was immunoSEQ multiplex PCR, while the TCRdb copy is restricted to in-frame clones and leaves out a portion. Its listing shows tens of thousands of clones. Sequencing was carried out using PBMCs. The source is a woman aged 60-75 years in good health and CMV-seropositive.

The chain is built from TRBV6-4 and TRBJ2-7; maybe TRBD1 (5 bases). This CDR3 contains 10 residues. The ends were cut back, 9 bases at V and 6 bases at J, with 9 bases in the middle. Germline V gene sequence: CDR1 MRHNA, CDR2 SNTAGT. The CDR3 reads CARDRGEQYF. CDR3 bases: TGTGCCAGAGACAGAGGCGAGCAGTACTTC.

The chain carries TRBV9 and TRBJ2-7; 13 positions agree with TRBD2. This CDR3 spans 19 amino acids. The junction had 16 bases not matched to a gene; V was cut back by 4 bases and J by 3 bases. Germline V gives CDR1 SGDLS, CDR2 YYNGEE. CDR3 region: CASSHHRLAGGPGGYEQYF. The DNA for the CDR3 is TGTGCCAGCAGCCACCACCGACTAGCGGGGGGACCGGGAGGCTACGAGCAGTACTTC.

V is TRBV10-3 and J is TRBJ1-5; D is ambiguous. The germline V and J ends were trimmed by 0 bases and 9 bases, with 12 bases remaining between them. Germline CDR1 reads ENHRY; CDR2 reads SYGVKD. The CDR3 extends over 14 amino acids. As DNA, the CDR3 is TGTGCCATCAGTGAGTCACGGGGAGTTTGGCCCCAGCATTTT. This translates into CAISESRGVWPQHF.

The rearrangement links TRBV28 to TRBJ1-5, with a possible D match to TRBD1 (6 bases). Trimming removed 2 bases at V and 6 bases at J, with 8 bases between. This CDR3 has 13 residues. Germline values: CDR1 MDHEN, CDR2 SYDVKM. The CDR3 loop is CASSLAQGQPQHF. The CDR3 DNA reads as TGTGCCAGCAGTTTAGCACAGGGTCAGCCCCAGCATTTT.

V and J are TRBV9 and TRBJ2-7; TRBD1 aligns across 10 bases. CDR1 is SGDLS, CDR2 YYNGEE, per germline. This CDR3 has 14 amino acids. J lost 5 bases, V lost 0 bases, and 2 bases had no gene match. CDR3 sequence: CASSVGQGAHEQYF. The CDR3, as DNA: TGTGCCAGCAGCGTAGGACAGGGGGCGCACGAGCAGTACTTC. Supplemented by reference TRBV9 and TRBJ2-7, the full variable domain reads DSGVTQTPKHLITATGQRVTLRCSPRSGDLSVYWYQQSLDQGLQFLIQYYNGEERAKGNILERFSAQQFPDLHSELNLSSLELGDSALYFCASSVGQGAHEQYFGPGTRLTVT.

The genes are TRBV7-9 and TRBJ1-2; 9 positions agree with TRBD1. CDR3 length: 15 amino acids. With 5 bases clipped from V and 8 bases from J, the junction kept 12 bases outside the gene matches. Germline V gene sequence: CDR1 SEHNR, CDR2 FQNEAQ (reference sequence). CDR3 sequence: CASSVTQGQGDGYTF. The CDR3 region has the DNA TGTGCCAGCAGCGTGACTCAGGGACAGGGTGACGGCTACACCTTC.

This chain joins TRBV6-5 and TRBJ1-1; 8 positions agree with TRBD1. CDR1 and CDR2 from the germline V gene are MNHEY and SVGAGI. Trimming took 7 bases from V and 6 from J; bases not matched to a gene: 10. The CDR3 runs 14 residues. Here the CDR3 DNA reads TGTGCCAGCACCCTAGGGCAGGGGGCGGCTGAAGCTTTCTTT. This sequence encodes CASTLGQGAAEAFF.

The chain has TRBV25-1 and TRBJ1-6, with a weak D call TRBD1 (6 bases). The germline gives CDR1 MGHDK, CDR2 SYGVNS. Trimming cost V 4 bases and J 7 bases, with 11 bases left between them. The CDR3 length is 14 residues. Here the CDR3 reads CASSATGRNSPLHF. The CDR3 DNA is TGTGCCAGCAGTGCTACAGGGAGAAATTCACCCCTCCACTTT.

This chain connects TRBV5-4 to TRBJ2-7; 8 bases line up with TRBD1. CDR1 and CDR2 (germline): SGHNT, YYREEE (reference sequence). The V gene end was trimmed by 4 bases and the J gene end by 0 bases; junction bases not matched to a gene: 3. The CDR3 runs to 14 residues. The CDR3 spells CASSNGQGSYEQYF. Here the CDR3 DNA reads TGTGCCAGCAGCAATGGACAGGGCTCCTACGAGCAGTACTTC.

The chain uses TRBV19 and TRBJ2-7, with a weak D call TRBD2 (5 bases). Per the germline V gene, CDR1 is LNHDA and CDR2 is SQIVND (reference sequence). V was pared by 5 bases and J by 3 bases, with 11 bases between. The CDR3 contains 13 residues. As DNA, the CDR3 is TGTGCCAGTAGTCTCGGAGGATACTACGAGCAGTACTTC. Protein product: CASSLGGYYEQYF.

V and J are TRBV28 and TRBJ2-7; 9 nucleotides agree with TRBD2. The germline CDR1 and CDR2 sequences are MDHEN and SYDVKM. Losses at the gene ends were 11 bases for V and 7 bases for J; bases not matched to a gene: 9. The CDR3 totals 12 residues. CDR3 loop: CASGTSRWEQYF. Written as DNA, the CDR3 is TGTGCCTCCGGGACTAGCAGATGGGAGCAGTACTTC.

This chain uses TRBV4-1 with TRBJ2-3, with 7 bases matching TRBD1. Germline CDR1 reads MGHRA; CDR2 reads YSYEKL. V shed 7 bases and J 1 base; nucleotides not matched to a gene: 5. The CDR3 is 14 residues long. For the CDR3, the DNA is TGCGCCAGCAAAACAGGGGTAGGCACAGATACGCAGTATTTT. As protein: CASKTGVGTDTQYF.

As to this clone: A junction boundary mismatches the germline segment, possibly from a read error. This chain uses TRBV6-1 with TRBJ2-4, with D perhaps matching TRBD2 (5 bases). The CDR3 covers 12 residues. CDR1 MNHNS and CDR2 SASEGT come from the germline V gene. The CDR3 is CASSEVRLGSFF. The CDR3, as DNA: TGTGCCAGCAGTGAGGTTCGACTGGGGAGTTTCTTC.

This chain joins TRBV6-1 and TRBJ1-2, with TRBD1 matching 10 bases. The V gene's germline CDR1 is MNHNS and CDR2 SASEGT. With V trimmed by 4 bases and J by 6 bases, 5 bases remained unmatched. This CDR3 has 14 residues. The chain's CDR3 is CASSARQGANGYTF. In DNA form, the CDR3 reads TGTGCCAGCAGTGCTAGACAGGGGGCAAATGGCTACACCTTC.

The chain uses TRBV6-1 and TRBJ1-2; possible D gene TRBD1, 5 bases. V was shortened by 8 bases and J by 4 bases, with 17 bases between the two germline ends. CDR1 is MNHNS, CDR2 SASEGT, per germline. The CDR3 is 14 residues long. The CDR3 region is CASQRGSVVYGYTF. The CDR3 coding sequence is TGTGCCAGCCAAAGGGGCAGTGTCGTCTATGGCTACACCTTC.

This chain links TRBV6-1 with TRBJ2-1; TRBD2 matches at 13 bases. This CDR3 is 15 amino acids long. Trimming took 4 bases from V and 6 from J; bases not matched to a gene: 3. Germline-derived CDR1 and CDR2 are MNHNS and SASEGT. CDR3 DNA sequence: TGTGCCAGCAGTGCCCGGACTAGCGGGGGCAATGAGCAGTTCTTC. Protein product: CASSARTSGGNEQFF.

The rearrangement joins TRBV5-1 to TRBJ1-1; D is uncertain. Germline CDR1 and CDR2: SGHRS and YFSETQ. The CDR3 is made up of 14 amino acids. The V and J ends lost 3 bases and 0 bases respectively, with 9 bases between them. CDR3 residues: CASSSSRVNTEAFF. CDR3 in DNA: TGCGCCAGCAGCTCGAGCCGGGTGAACACTGAAGCTTTCTTT.

The chain is built from TRBV9 and TRBJ2-7, with 7 bases aligning to TRBD1. The germline gives CDR1 SGDLS, CDR2 YYNGEE. Trimming cost V 3 bases and J 6 bases; bases outside gene matches: 9. The CDR3 runs to 14 residues. This CDR3 is CASSAQADRVEQYF. The CDR3 region has the DNA TGTGCCAGCAGCGCACAGGCCGACAGGGTCGAGCAGTACTTC.

The V gene is TRBV28, the J gene TRBJ1-2, with D possibly TRBD1 on 6 matching bases. Per germline, CDR1 MDHEN and CDR2 SYDVKM. This CDR3 has 14 amino acids. Trimming shortened V by 1 base and J by 6 bases, and 12 bases separated the two germline ends. DNA of the CDR3: TGTGCCAGCAGTTTATTGGGGGGGGCAGATGGCTACACCTTC. This sequence encodes CASSLLGGADGYTF.

This chain joins TRBV27 and TRBJ1-6; TRBD1 matches at 7 bases. Germline CDR1 MNHEY, CDR2 SMNVEV (reference sequence). The CDR3 sequence is 15 residues long. V shed 8 bases, J shed 6 bases, and the junction held 10 bases outside the gene matches. CDR3: CASRRAGQINSPLHF. The CDR3 DNA follows: TGTGCCAGCCGACGCGCGGGACAGATTAATTCACCCCTCCACTTT.

The chain joins TRBV5-1 to TRBJ2-7, with a possible D match to TRBD1 (6 bases). CDR1 SGHRS and CDR2 YFSETQ come from the germline V gene. The CDR3 is 15 amino acids. V was pared by 5 bases and J by 2 bases, with 17 bases between. The CDR3 spells CASRLPLTGTYEQYF. In nucleotides, the CDR3 is TGCGCCAGCAGACTCCCCCTTACAGGGACCTACGAGCAGTACTTC.

The gene calls are TRBV5-4 and TRBJ1-5; no definite D call. The V end lost 2 bases, the J end lost 4 bases, and 4 bases lay between the germline ends. Germline V gene data show CDR1 as SGHNT and CDR2 as YYREEE (reference sequence). The CDR3 extends over 12 amino acids. This CDR3 is CASSFYNQPQHF. CDR3 DNA: TGTGCCAGCAGCTTTTATAATCAGCCCCAGCATTTT. The full variable domain, rest sourced from reference TRBV5-4 and TRBJ1-5, is ETGVTQSPTHLIKTRGQQVTLRCSSQSGHNTVSWYQQALGQGPQFIFQYYREEENGRGNFPPRFSGLQFPNYSSELNVNALELDDSALYLCASSFYNQPQHFGDGTRLSIL.

The chain is built from TRBV6-5 and TRBJ2-5; D is undetermined. Trimming left V 0 bases short and J 4 bases short, with 9 bases between. CDR3 length: 14 amino acids. Germline values: CDR1 MNHEY, CDR2 SVGAGI. The CDR3 sequence: CASSYSLSGETQYF. DNA of the CDR3: TGTGCCAGCAGTTACTCCCTCTCGGGAGAGACCCAGTACTTC.

Concerning this clone: Sequence at one end of the junction differs from germline and may be a read error. The chain links TRBV7-7 to TRBJ2-1; 9 bases map to TRBD1. The CDR3 is made up of 16 amino acids. Germline CDR1 SSHAT, CDR2 FNYEAQ (reference sequence). DNA for the CDR3: TGTGCTAGCAGCTTGGCCGGGACAGGGACTGACAATGAGCAGTTCTTC. Translation: CASSLAGTGTDNEQFF. The complete variable domain, with remaining parts taken from reference TRBV7-7 and TRBJ2-1, reads GAGVSQSPRYKVTKRGQDVTLRCDPISSHATLYWYQQALGQGPEFLTYFNYEAQPDKSGLPSDRFSAERPEGSISTLTIQRTEQRDSAMYRCASSLAGTGTDNEQFFGPGTRLTVL.

This rearrangement joins TRBV6-5 to TRBJ2-7; tentative D call: TRBD2 (5 bases). V was pared by 3 bases and J by 6 bases, with 9 bases between. Per the germline V gene, CDR1 is MNHEY and CDR2 is SVGAGI. The CDR3 loop spans 12 amino acids. The CDR3 DNA reads as TGTGCCAGCAGTTATCAACGGGGCGAGCAGTACTTC. Translation: CASSYQRGEQYF.

The chain is built from TRBV7-2 and TRBJ1-6; 9 bases line up with TRBD1. J lost 10 bases, V lost 3 bases, and 4 bases had no gene match. Germline V gene lookup returns CDR1 SGHTA and CDR2 FQGNSA. The CDR3 runs to 14 residues. DNA of the CDR3: TGTGCCAGCAGCTTCCGGGACAGGGTGTCACCCCTCCACTTT. Amino acids: CASSFRDRVSPLHF.

V gene TRBV10-3 combines with J gene TRBJ2-3, with 9 bases fitting TRBD1. Germline values: CDR1 ENHRY, CDR2 SYGVKD. CDR3 length: 16 amino acids. After removal of 4 bases from V and 11 bases from J, the junction contained 16 bases not matched to a gene. Here the CDR3 DNA reads TGTGCCATCAGTGGAGTGGGACAGGGCGCCGGTGCCAAGCAGTATTTT. Encoded protein: CAISGVGQGAGAKQYF.

The chain joins TRBV6-5 to TRBJ1-4; D gene uncertain. Germline V gives CDR1 MNHEY, CDR2 SVGAGI. The CDR3 spans 15 residues. V lost 5 bases to trimming and J lost 0 bases, with 10 bases between them. Here the CDR3 reads CASSNRGATNEKLFF. The CDR3 nucleotides read TGTGCCAGCAGTAACCGCGGGGCAACTAATGAAAAACTGTTTTTT.

This chain joins TRBV6-6 and TRBJ2-7; 9 nucleotides agree with TRBD1. V lost 4 bases, J lost 7 bases, and 11 bases stayed unmatched. Germline values: CDR1 MNHNY, CDR2 SVGAGI (reference sequence). The CDR3 contains 15 residues. The CDR3 DNA sequence: TGTGCCAGCAGTTCAGCAAAACAGGGGGCTTGGGAGCAGTACTTC. Protein: CASSSAKQGAWEQYF.

V is TRBV28 and J is TRBJ1-2; no definite D call. Trimming removed 6 bases at V and 8 bases at J, with 13 bases between. The CDR3 runs to 12 residues. The germline V gene encodes CDR1 MDHEN and CDR2 SYDVKM. CDR3 in amino acids: CASSTYMEGYTF. CDR3 nucleotide sequence: TGTGCCAGCAGCACTTATATGGAGGGCTACACCTTC.